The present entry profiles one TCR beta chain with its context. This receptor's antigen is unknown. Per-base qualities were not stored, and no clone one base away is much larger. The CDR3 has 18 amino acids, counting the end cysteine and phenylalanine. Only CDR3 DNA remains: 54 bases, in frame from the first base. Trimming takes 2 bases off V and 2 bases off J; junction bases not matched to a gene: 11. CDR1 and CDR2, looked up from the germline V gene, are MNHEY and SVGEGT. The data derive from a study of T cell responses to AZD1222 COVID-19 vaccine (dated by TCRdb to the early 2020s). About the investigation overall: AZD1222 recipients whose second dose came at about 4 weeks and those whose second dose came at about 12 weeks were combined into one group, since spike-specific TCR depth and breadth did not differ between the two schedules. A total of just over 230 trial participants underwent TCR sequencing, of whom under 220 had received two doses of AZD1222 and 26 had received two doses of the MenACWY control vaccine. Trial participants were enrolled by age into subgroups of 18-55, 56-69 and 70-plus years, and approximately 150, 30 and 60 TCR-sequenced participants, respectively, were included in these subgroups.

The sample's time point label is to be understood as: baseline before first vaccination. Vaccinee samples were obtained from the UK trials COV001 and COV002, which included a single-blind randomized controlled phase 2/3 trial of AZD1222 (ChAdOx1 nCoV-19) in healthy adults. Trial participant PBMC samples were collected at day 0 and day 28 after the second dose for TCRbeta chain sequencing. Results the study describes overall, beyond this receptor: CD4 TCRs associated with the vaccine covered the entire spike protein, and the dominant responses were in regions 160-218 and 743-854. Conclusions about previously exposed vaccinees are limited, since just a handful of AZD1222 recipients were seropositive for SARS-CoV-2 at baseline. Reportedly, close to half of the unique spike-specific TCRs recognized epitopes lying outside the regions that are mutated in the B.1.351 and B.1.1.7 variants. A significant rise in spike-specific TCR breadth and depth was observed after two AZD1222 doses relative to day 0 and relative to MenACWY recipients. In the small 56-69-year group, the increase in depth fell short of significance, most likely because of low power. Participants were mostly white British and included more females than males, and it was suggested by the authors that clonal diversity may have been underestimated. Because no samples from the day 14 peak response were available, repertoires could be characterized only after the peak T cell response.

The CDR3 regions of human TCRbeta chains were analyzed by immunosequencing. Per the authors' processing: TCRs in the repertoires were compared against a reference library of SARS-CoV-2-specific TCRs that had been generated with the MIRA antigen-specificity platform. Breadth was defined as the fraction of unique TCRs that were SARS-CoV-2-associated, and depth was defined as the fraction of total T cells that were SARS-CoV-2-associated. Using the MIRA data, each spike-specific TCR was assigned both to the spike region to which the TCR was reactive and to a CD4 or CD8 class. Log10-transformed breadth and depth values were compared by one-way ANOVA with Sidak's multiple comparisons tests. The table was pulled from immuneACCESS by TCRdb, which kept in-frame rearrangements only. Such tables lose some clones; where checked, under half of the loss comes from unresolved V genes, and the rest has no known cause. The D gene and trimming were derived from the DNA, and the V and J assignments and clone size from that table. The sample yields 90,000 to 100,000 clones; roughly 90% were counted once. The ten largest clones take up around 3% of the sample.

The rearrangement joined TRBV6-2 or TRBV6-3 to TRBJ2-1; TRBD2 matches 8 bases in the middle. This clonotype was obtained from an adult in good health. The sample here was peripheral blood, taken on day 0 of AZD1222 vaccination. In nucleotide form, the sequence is TGTGCCAGCAGTTACAGTCCCACTGCGGGGGGACCCTACAATGAGCAGTTCTTC. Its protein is CASSYSPTAGGPYNEQFF.